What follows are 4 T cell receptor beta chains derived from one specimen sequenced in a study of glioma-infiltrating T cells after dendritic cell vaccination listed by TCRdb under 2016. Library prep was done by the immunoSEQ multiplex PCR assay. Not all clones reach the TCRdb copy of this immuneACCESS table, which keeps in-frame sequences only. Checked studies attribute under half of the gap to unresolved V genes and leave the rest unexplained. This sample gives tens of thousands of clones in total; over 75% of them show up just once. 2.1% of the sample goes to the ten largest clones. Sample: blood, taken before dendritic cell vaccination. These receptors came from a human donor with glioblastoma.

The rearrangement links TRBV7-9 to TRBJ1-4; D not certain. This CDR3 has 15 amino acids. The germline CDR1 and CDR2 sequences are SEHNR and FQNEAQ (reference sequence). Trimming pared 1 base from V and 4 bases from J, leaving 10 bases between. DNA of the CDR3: TGTGCCAGCAGCTTAGTCCCTAGCGGTAATGAAAAACTGTTTTTT. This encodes CASSLVPSGNEKLFF.

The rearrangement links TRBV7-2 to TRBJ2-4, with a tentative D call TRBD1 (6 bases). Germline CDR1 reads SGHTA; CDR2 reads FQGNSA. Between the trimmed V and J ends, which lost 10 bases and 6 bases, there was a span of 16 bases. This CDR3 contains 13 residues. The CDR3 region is CATGKGVGNIQYF. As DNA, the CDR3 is TGTGCCACCGGTAAGGGGGTCGGAAACATTCAGTACTTC.

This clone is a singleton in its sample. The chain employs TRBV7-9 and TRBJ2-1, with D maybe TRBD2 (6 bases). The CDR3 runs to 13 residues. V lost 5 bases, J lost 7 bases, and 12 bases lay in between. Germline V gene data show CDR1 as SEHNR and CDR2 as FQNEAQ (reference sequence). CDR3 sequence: CASSVFRGNEQFF. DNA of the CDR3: TGTGCCAGCAGCGTATTCCGGGGGAATGAGCAGTTCTTC.

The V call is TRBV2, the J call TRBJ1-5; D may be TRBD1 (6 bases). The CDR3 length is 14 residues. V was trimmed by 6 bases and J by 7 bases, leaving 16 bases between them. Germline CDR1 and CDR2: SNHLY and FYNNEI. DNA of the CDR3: TGTGCCAGCAGCCGAACAGGGTTGAACCAGCCCCAGCATTTT. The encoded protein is CASSRTGLNQPQHF.